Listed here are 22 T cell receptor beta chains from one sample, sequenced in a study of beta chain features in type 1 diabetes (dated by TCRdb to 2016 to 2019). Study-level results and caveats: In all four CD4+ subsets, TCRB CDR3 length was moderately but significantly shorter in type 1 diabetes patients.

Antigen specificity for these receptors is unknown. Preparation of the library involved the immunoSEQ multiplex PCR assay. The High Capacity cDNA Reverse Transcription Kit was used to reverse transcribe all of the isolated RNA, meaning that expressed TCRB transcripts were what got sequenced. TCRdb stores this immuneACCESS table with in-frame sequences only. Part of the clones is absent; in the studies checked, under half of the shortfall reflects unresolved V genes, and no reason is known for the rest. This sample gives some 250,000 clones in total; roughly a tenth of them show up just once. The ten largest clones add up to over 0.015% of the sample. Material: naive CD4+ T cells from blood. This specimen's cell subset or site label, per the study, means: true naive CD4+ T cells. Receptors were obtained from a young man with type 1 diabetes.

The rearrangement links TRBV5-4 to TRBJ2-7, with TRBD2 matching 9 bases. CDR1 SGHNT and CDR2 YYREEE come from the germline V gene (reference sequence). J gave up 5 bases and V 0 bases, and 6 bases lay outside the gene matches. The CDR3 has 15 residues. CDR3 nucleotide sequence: TGTGCCAGCAGCTTGGAGGGCGGGGGGGCCGACGAGCAGTACTTC. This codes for CASSLEGGGADEQYF. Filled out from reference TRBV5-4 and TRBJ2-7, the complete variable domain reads ETGVTQSPTHLIKTRGQQVTLRCSSQSGHNTVSWYQQALGQGPQFIFQYYREEENGRGNFPPRFSGLQFPNYSSELNVNALELDDSALYLCASSLEGGGADEQYFGPGTRLTVT.

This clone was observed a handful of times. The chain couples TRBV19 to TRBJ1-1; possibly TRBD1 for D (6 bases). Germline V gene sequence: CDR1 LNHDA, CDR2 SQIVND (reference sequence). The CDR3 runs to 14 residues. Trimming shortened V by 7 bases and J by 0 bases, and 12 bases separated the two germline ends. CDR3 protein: CASIPDSVNTEAFF. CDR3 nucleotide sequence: TGTGCCAGTATCCCGGACAGTGTGAACACTGAAGCTTTCTTT. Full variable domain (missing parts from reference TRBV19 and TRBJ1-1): DGGITQSPKYLFRKEGQNVTLSCEQNLNHDAMYWYRQDPGQGLRLIYYSQIVNDFQKGDIAEGYSVSREKKESFPLTVTSAQKNPTAFYLCASIPDSVNTEAFFGQGTRLTVV.

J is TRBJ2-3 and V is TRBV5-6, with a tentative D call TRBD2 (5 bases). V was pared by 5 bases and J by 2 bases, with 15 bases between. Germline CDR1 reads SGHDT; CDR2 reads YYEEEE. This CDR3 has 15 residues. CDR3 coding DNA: TGTGCCAGCAGGAGAATCGTACTAGACACAGATACGCAGTATTTT. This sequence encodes CASRRIVLDTDTQYF.

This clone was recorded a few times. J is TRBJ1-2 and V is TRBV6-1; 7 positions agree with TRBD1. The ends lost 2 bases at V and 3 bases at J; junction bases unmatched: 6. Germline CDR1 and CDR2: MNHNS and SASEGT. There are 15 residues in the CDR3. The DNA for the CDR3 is TGTGCCAGCAGTGAACCGGGACAGACTCACTATGGCTACACCTTC. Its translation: CASSEPGQTHYGYTF.

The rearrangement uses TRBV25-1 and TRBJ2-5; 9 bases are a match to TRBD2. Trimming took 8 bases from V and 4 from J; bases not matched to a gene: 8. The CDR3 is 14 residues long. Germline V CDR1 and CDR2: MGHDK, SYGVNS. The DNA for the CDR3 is TGTGCCAGCTCTTCTAGCGGGGTAGGAGAGACCCAGTACTTC. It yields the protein CASSSSGVGETQYF.

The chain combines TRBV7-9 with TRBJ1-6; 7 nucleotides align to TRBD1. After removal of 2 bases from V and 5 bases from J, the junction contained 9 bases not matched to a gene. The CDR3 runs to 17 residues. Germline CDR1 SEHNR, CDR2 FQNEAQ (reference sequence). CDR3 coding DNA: TGTGCCAGCAGCTTAACACTGGGACAGAGGGATAATTCACCCCTCCACTTT. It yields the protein CASSLTLGQRDNSPLHF.

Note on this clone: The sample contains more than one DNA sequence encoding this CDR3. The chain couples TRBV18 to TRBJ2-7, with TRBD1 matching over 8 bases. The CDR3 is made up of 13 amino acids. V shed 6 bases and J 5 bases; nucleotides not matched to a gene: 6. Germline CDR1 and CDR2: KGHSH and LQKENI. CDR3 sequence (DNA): TGTGCCAGCTCGCCCGGACAGGGTAACGAGCAGTACTTC. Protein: CASSPGQGNEQYF.

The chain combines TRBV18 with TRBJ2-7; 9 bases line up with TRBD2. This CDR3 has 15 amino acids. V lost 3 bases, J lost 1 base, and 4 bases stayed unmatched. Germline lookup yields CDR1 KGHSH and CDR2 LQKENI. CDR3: CASSPGLAKSYEQYF. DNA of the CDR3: TGTGCCAGCTCACCCGGACTAGCGAAGTCCTACGAGCAGTACTTC.

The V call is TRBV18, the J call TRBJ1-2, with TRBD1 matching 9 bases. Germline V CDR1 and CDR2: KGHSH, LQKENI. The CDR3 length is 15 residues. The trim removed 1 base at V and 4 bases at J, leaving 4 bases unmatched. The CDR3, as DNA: TGTGCCAGCTCACCACGATTGGGACAGGGCTATGGCTACACCTTC. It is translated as CASSPRLGQGYGYTF.

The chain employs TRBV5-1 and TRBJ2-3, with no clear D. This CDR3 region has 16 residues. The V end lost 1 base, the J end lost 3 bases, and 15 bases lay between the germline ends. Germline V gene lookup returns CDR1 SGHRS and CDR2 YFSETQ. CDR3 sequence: CASSLQTSYGTDTQYF. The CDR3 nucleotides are TGCGCCAGCAGCTTGCAGACTTCATACGGTACAGATACGCAGTATTTT.

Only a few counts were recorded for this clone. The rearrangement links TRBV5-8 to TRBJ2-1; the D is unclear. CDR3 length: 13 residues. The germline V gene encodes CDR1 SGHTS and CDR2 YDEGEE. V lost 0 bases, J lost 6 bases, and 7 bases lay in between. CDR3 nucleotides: TGTGCCAGCAGCTTGGATTACTCCAATGAGCAGTTCTTC. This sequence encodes CASSLDYSNEQFF.

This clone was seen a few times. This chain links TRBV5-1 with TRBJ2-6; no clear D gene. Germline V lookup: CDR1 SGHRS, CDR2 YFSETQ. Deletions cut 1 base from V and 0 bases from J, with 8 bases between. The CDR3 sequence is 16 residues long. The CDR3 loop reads CASSLREASGANVLTF. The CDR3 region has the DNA TGCGCCAGCAGCTTGCGAGAGGCCTCTGGGGCCAACGTCCTGACTTTC.

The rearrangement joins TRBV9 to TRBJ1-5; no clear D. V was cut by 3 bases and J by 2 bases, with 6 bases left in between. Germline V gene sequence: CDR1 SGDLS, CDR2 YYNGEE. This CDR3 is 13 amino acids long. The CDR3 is CASSAGGNQPQHF. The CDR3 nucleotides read TGTGCCAGCAGCGCGGGAGGCAATCAGCCCCAGCATTTT.

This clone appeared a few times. CDR3 loop: CASSATGSSGNTIYF. The CDR3 region has the DNA TGTGCCAGCAGCGCAACAGGGAGCTCTGGAAACACCATATATTTT. The chain joins TRBV6-5 to TRBJ1-3, with D possibly TRBD1 on 6 matching bases. Germline CDR1 reads MNHEY; CDR2 reads SVGAGI. This CDR3 has 15 residues. Trimming cost V 6 bases and J 0 bases, with 12 bases left between them.

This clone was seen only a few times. The CDR3 protein is CASSSGQLSSYEQYF. In DNA form, the CDR3 reads TGCGCCAGCAGCTCGGGACAGCTTAGCTCCTACGAGCAGTACTTC. This chain joins TRBV5-1 and TRBJ2-7; the match to TRBD1 covers 7 bases. Germline lookup yields CDR1 SGHRS and CDR2 YFSETQ. The CDR3 is made up of 15 amino acids. With 3 bases clipped from V and 0 bases from J, the junction kept 6 bases outside the gene matches.

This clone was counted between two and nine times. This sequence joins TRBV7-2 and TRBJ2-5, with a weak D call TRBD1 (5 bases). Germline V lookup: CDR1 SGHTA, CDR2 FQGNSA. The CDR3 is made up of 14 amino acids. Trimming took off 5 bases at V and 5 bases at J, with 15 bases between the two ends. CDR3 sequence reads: CASSTQGAAETQYF. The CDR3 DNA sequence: TGTGCCAGCAGCACTCAAGGGGCAGCTGAGACCCAGTACTTC.

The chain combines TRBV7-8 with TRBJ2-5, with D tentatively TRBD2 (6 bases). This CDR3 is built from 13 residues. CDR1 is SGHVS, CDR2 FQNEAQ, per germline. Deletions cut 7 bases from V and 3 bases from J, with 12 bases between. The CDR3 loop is CASTLAFKETQYF. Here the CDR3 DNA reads TGTGCCAGCACGCTAGCGTTCAAAGAGACCCAGTACTTC.

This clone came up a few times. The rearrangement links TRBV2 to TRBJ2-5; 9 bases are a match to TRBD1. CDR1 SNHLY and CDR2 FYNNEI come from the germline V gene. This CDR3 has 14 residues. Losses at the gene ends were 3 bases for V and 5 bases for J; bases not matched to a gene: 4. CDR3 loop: CASSEWTGEETQYF. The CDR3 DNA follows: TGTGCCAGCAGTGAGTGGACAGGGGAGGAGACCCAGTACTTC.

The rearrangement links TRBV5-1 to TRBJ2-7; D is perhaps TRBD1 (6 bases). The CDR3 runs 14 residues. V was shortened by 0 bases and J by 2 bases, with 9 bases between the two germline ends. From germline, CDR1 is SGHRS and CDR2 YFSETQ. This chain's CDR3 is CASSLGDTAYEQYF. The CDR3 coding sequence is TGCGCCAGCAGCTTGGGGGACACAGCCTACGAGCAGTACTTC. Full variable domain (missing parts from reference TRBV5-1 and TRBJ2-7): KAGVTQTPRYLIKTRGQQVTLSCSPISGHRSVSWYQQTPGQGLQFLFEYFSETQRNKGNFPGRFSGRQFSNSRSEMNVSTLELGDSALYLCASSLGDTAYEQYFGPGTRLTVT.

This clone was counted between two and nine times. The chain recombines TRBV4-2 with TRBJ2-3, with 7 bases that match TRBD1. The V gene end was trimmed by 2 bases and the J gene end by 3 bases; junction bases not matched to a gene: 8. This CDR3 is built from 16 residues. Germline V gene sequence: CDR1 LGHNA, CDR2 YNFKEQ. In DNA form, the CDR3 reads TGTGCCAGCAGCCAACACCCGGACAGGAGGACAGATACGCAGTATTTT. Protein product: CASSQHPDRRTDTQYF.

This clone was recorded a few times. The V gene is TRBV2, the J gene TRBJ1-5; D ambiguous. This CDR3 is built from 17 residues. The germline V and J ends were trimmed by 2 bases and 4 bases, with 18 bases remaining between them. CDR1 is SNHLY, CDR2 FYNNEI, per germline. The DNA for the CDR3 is TGTGCCAGCAGTGAATCTTTGGGCACGGTAGTTAATCAGCCCCAGCATTTT. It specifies CASSESLGTVVNQPQHF.

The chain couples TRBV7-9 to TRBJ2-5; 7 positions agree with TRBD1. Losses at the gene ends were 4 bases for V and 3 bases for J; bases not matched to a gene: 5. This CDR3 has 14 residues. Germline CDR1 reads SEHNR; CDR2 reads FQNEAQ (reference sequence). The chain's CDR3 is CASSSGTEKETQYF. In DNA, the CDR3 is TGTGCCAGCAGCTCCGGGACAGAGAAAGAGACCCAGTACTTC.